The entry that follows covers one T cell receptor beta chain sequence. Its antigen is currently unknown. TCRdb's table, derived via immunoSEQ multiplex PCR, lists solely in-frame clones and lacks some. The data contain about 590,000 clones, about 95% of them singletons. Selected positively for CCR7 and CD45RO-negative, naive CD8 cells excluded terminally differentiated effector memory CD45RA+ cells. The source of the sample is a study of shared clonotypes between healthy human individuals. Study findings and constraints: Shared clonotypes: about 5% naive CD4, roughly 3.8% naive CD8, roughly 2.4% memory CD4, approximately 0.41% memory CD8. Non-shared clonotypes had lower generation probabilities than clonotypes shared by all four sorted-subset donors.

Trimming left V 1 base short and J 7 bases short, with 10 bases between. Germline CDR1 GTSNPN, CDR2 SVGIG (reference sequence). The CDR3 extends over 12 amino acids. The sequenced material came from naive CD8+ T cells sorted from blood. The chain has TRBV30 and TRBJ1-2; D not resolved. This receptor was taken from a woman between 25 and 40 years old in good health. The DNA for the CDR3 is TGTGCCTGGAGTGGTAAAGGGCCTGGCTACACCTTC. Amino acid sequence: CAWSGKGPGYTF.